One sample yielded the 13 T cell receptor beta chains listed below, sequenced in a study of T cell changes during pregnancy in multiple sclerosis. The data were produced by immunoSEQ multiplex PCR, yet TCRdb's version contains in-frame clones alone and is incomplete. Altogether 50,000 to 60,000 clones are present, 85% to 90% being singletons, with the ten largest covering 0.55% to 0.6%. Sequences were derived from CD4+ T cells from peripheral blood mononuclear cells, sampled in the first trimester of pregnancy. These receptors all stem from a female donor with multiple sclerosis, enrolled in a pregnancy study.

This clone was counted a few times. The chain is built from TRBV4-1 and TRBJ1-5, with 9 bases lining up with TRBD1. After removal of 0 bases from V and 3 bases from J, the junction contained 9 bases not matched to a gene. CDR1 and CDR2 (germline): MGHRA, YSYEKL. The CDR3 runs 18 residues. CDR3 nucleotides: TGCGCCAGCAGCCAAGAAGTGGGCGGGACAGGGAACAATCAGCCCCAGCATTTT. It is translated as CASSQEVGGTGNNQPQHF.

V usage is TRBV19 and J usage is TRBJ1-1; D not resolved. V was pared by 4 bases and J by 8 bases, with 14 bases between. The CDR3 is 13 residues long. Germline V gene lookup returns CDR1 LNHDA and CDR2 SQIVND (reference sequence). The CDR3 spells CASSKREGREAFF. CDR3 in DNA: TGTGCCAGTAGTAAAAGGGAGGGCAGGGAAGCTTTCTTT.

The chain recombines TRBV5-1 with TRBJ2-1; 13 bases align to TRBD2. The CDR3 loop spans 20 amino acids. V gave up 2 bases and J gave up 5 bases; unmatched junction bases: 16. The germline CDR1 and CDR2 sequences are SGHRS and YFSETQ. The CDR3 reads CASSFKSAGLAGSAHNEQFF. Here the CDR3 DNA reads TGCGCCAGCAGCTTCAAATCAGCGGGACTAGCGGGAAGTGCGCACAATGAGCAGTTCTTC. The variable domain in full, with the rest retrieved from reference TRBV5-1 and TRBJ2-1, is KAGVTQTPRYLIKTRGQQVTLSCSPISGHRSVSWYQQTPGQGLQFLFEYFSETQRNKGNFPGRFSGRQFSNSRSEMNVSTLELGDSALYLCASSFKSAGLAGSAHNEQFFGPGTRLTVL.

The chain links TRBV15 to TRBJ1-5; a possible D gene is TRBD1 (6 bases). Germline CDR1 LNHNV, CDR2 YYDKDF (reference sequence). Trimming took off 1 base at V and 4 bases at J, with 8 bases between the two ends. This CDR3 has 14 amino acids. The CDR3 nucleotides are TGTGCCACCAGCAGAGGTAGGGGGAATCAGCCCCAGCATTTT. This codes for CATSRGRGNQPQHF.

V gene TRBV29-1 combines with J gene TRBJ1-2, with 9 bases identical to TRBD1. The V segment lost 2 bases and the J segment 3 bases; nucleotides outside the gene matches: 10. This CDR3 region has 16 residues. Germline-derived CDR1 and CDR2 are SQVTM and ANQGSEA. The CDR3 spells CSVEFDNRGHDYGYTF. The CDR3 region has the DNA TGCAGCGTTGAATTTGACAACAGGGGGCATGACTATGGCTACACCTTC.

This clone appeared once. The J gene is TRBJ1-2, the V gene TRBV28; possible D gene TRBD1, 6 bases. The germline V and J ends were trimmed by 5 bases and 8 bases, with 18 bases remaining between them. The CDR3 sequence is 14 residues long. From germline, CDR1 is MDHEN and CDR2 SYDVKM. CDR3 nucleotides: TGTGCCAGCAGTCAAGCGGGGGGCGCTAGGGGCTACACCTTC. Translating gives CASSQAGGARGYTF.

The V gene is TRBV7-2, the J gene TRBJ1-1; D is unclear. Germline V lookup: CDR1 SGHTA, CDR2 FQGNSA. The CDR3 consists of 14 residues. V lost 2 bases to trimming and J lost 0 bases, with 7 bases between them. The CDR3 region has the DNA TGTGCCAGCAGCTTACTAATGGTGAACACTGAAGCTTTCTTT. It codes for CASSLLMVNTEAFF.

The CDR3 DNA reads as TGTGCCAGCAGCACTTCGGACAGGAGACAACAAGAGACCCAGTACTTC. Translating it yields CASSTSDRRQQETQYF. The chain carries TRBV4-2 and TRBJ2-5, with 7 bases that match TRBD1. V shed 5 bases, J shed 2 bases, and the junction held 11 bases outside the gene matches. Germline CDR1 reads LGHNA; CDR2 reads YNFKEQ. This CDR3 contains 16 residues.

The CDR3 reads CASSYRVNTEAFF. CDR3 DNA: TGTGCCAGCAGCTACAGGGTCAACACTGAAGCTTTCTTT. The chain has TRBV7-8 and TRBJ1-1; D is perhaps TRBD1 (6 bases). From germline, CDR1 is SGHVS and CDR2 FQNEAQ. The CDR3 is 13 amino acids. The ends were cut back, 4 bases at V and 2 bases at J, with 8 bases in the middle. Combining the CDR3 with reference TRBV7-8 and TRBJ1-1 gives the whole variable domain GAGVSQSPRYKVAKRGQDVALRCDPISGHVSLFWYQQALGQGPEFLTYFQNEAQLDKSGLPSDRFFAERPEGSVSTLKIQRTQQEDSAVYLCASSYRVNTEAFFGQGTRLTVV.

The chain is built from TRBV19 and TRBJ2-4, with 14 positions matching TRBD2. The germline CDR1 and CDR2 sequences are LNHDA and SQIVND (reference sequence). Germline trimming cut 10 bases from V and 0 bases from J; bases unmatched to any gene: 11. The CDR3 totals 18 residues. The CDR3: CATQPGTSGSGAKNIQYF. The CDR3 region has the DNA TGTGCCACACAGCCCGGGACTAGCGGGAGCGGAGCCAAAAACATTCAGTACTTC. The full variable domain, rest sourced from reference TRBV19 and TRBJ2-4, is DGGITQSPKYLFRKEGQNVTLSCEQNLNHDAMYWYRQDPGQGLRLIYYSQIVNDFQKGDIAEGYSVSREKKESFPLTVTSAQKNPTAFYLCATQPGTSGSGAKNIQYFGAGTRLSVL.

The rearrangement links TRBV27 to TRBJ2-7; 9 nucleotides align to TRBD2. The V gene's germline CDR1 is MNHEY and CDR2 SMNVEV (reference sequence). The CDR3 extends over 17 amino acids. The J segment lost 6 bases and the V segment lost 4 bases, leaving 16 bases of the junction unmatched. CDR3 sequence: CASSSPASGASGREQYF. CDR3 DNA: TGTGCCAGCAGTTCCCCGGCTAGCGGGGCCTCGGGGCGCGAGCAGTACTTC.

The rearrangement joins TRBV5-6 to TRBJ2-7, with 8 bases matching TRBD1. The CDR3 is 16 residues long. Germline CDR1 reads SGHDT; CDR2 reads YYEEEE. J lost 4 bases, V lost 3 bases, and 12 bases had no gene match. The CDR3 spells CASSYQGAPSAYEQYF. DNA for the CDR3: TGTGCCAGCAGCTATCAGGGGGCCCCGTCGGCTTACGAGCAGTACTTC.

V is TRBV4-1 and J is TRBJ1-5, with TRBD1 as a possible D gene (5 bases). The V end lost 2 bases, the J end lost 6 bases, and 11 bases lay between the germline ends. The V gene's germline CDR1 is MGHRA and CDR2 YSYEKL. The CDR3 loop spans 14 amino acids. The CDR3 region is CASSQIMGRQPQHF. The CDR3 DNA reads as TGCGCCAGCAGCCAAATAATGGGGCGTCAGCCCCAGCATTTT.